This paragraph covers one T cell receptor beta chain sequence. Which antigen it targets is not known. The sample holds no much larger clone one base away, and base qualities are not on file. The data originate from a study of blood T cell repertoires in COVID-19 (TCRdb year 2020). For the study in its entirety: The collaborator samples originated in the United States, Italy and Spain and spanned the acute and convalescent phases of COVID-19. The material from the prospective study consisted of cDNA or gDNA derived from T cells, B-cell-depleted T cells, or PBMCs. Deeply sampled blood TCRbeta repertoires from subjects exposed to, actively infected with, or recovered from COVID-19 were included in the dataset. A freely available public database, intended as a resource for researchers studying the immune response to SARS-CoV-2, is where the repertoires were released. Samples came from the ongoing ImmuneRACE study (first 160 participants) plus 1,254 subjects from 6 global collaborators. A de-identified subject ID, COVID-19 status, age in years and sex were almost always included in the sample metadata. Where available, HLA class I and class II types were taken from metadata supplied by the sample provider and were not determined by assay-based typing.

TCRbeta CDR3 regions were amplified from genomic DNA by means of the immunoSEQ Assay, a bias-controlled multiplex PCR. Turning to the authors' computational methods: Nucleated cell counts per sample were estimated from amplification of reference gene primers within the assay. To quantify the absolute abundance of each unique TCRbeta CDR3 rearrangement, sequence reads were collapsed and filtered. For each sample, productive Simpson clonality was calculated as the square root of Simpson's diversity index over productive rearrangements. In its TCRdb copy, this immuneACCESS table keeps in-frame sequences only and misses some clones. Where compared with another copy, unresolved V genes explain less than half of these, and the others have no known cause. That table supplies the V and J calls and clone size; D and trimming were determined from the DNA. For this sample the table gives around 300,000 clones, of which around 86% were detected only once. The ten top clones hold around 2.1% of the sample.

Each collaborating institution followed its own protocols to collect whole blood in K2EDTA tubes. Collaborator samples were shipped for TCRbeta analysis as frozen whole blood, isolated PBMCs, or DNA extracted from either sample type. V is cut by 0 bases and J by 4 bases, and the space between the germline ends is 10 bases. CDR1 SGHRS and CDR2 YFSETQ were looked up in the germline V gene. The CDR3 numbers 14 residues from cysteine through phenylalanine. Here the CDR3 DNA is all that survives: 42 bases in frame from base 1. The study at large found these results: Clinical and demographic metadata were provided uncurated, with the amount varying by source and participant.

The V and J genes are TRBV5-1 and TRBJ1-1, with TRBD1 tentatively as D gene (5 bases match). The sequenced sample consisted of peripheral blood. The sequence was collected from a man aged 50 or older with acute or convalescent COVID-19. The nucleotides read TGCGCCAGCAGCTTGGTACAGGTGGGCACTGAAGCTTTCTTT. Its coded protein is CASSLVQVGTEAFF.